Below, 18 T cell receptor beta chains from the same sample are listed, as sequenced in a study of T cells of healthy individuals. Each CDR3 protein gets one entry after TCRdb re-called the 5' RACE reads with MiXCR. The sample comprises 60,000 to 80,000 distinct CDR3 sequences, 15% to 20% of which are singletons, and 4% to 5% rests with the top ten. These receptors all come from a human donor in good health.

There are many counts of this clonotype. This chain links TRBV27 with TRBJ2-1; D gene ambiguous. The CDR3 is 15 amino acids. Germline lookup yields CDR1 MNHEY and CDR2 SMNVEV (reference sequence). The V gene lost 7 bases and the J gene lost 6 bases, with 19 bases spanning the gap. The CDR3 DNA follows: TGTGCCAGCACACGGACGTTGAAACGTATCAATGAGCAGTTCTTC. Translation: CASTRTLKRINEQFF.

This clonotype has more than one count but fewer than ten. For the CDR3, the DNA is TGTGCCAGCAGCTTCGAAATTGTAGAGACCCAGTACTTC. This sequence encodes CASSFEIVETQYF. The V and J genes are TRBV7-9 and TRBJ2-5; D is uncertain. The CDR3 totals 13 residues. The germline V gene has CDR1 SEHNR and CDR2 FQNEAQ (reference sequence). Trimming stripped 3 bases from V and 4 bases from J, with 9 bases between.

The V and J genes are TRBV7-3 and TRBJ2-1, with D perhaps being TRBD1 or TRBD2 (5 bases each). Germline assignment: CDR1 SGHTA and CDR2 FQGTGA. The CDR3 totals 15 residues. V was cut by 4 bases and J by 2 bases, with 12 bases left in between. The CDR3 DNA reads as TGTGCCAGCAGCTCAGGGACGCTGGCCTACAATGAGCAGTTCTTC. Translated, it gives CASSSGTLAYNEQFF.

V is TRBV5-6 and J is TRBJ1-5, with a possible D match to TRBD1 (5 bases). Germline V CDR1 and CDR2: SGHDT, YYEEEE. The CDR3 runs 16 residues. V dropped 1 base and J dropped 0 bases, with 11 bases sitting between them. The CDR3 loop reads CASSLRTGISNQPQHF. The CDR3 nucleotides are TGTGCCAGCAGCTTGCGAACAGGCATTAGCAATCAGCCCCAGCATTTT.

At least ten counts were recorded for this clonotype. V gene TRBV4-1 combines with J gene TRBJ1-3; TRBD1 is a possible D gene (6 bases). The CDR3 length is 14 residues. From germline, CDR1 is MGHRA and CDR2 YSYEKL. V lost 3 bases and J lost 8, with 14 bases in between. CDR3 sequence: CASSHPWTDDTIYF. DNA of the CDR3: TGCGCCAGCAGCCATCCTTGGACAGACGACACCATATATTTT.

There are a few counts of this clonotype. This chain connects TRBV19 to TRBJ1-3; D not certain. Germline V gene data show CDR1 as LNHDA and CDR2 as SQIVND (reference sequence). Trimming took off 1 base at V and 0 bases at J, with 7 bases between the two ends. The CDR3 is made up of 15 amino acids. CDR3 DNA sequence: TGTGCCAGTAGTATAGGACCCGACTCTGGAAACACCATATATTTT. Residues: CASSIGPDSGNTIYF.

The rearrangement links TRBV29-1 to TRBJ2-5; D remains unclear. This CDR3 spans 13 amino acids. V dropped 3 bases and J dropped 4 bases, with 12 bases sitting between them. CDR1 is SQVTM, CDR2 ANQGSEA, per germline. For the CDR3, the DNA is TGCAGCGTTGATTTTCAGTCGGGAGAGACCCAGTACTTC. This codes for CSVDFQSGETQYF.

This clonotype was seen more than once but under ten times. One end of the junction is discordant with germline, which a read error may explain. The genes are TRBV28 and TRBJ1-1; the D gene is possibly TRBD1 (5 bases). This CDR3 is 12 amino acids long. Germline V gene sequence: CDR1 MDHEN, CDR2 SYDVKM. The CDR3 region has the DNA TGTGCCAGCAGTCTCACCGAGACAGTTTTGGTCTTT. Protein product: CASSLTETVLVF.

This clonotype was observed at least ten times. The chain has TRBV24-1 and TRBJ2-2; a possible D gene is TRBD1 (6 bases). Trimming stripped 4 bases from V and 4 bases from J, with 12 bases between. This CDR3 is 15 amino acids long. The germline CDR1 and CDR2 sequences are KGHDR and SFDVKD. The CDR3 bases are TGTGCCACCAGTGAGACGGGACACCTCACCGGGGAGCTGTTTTTT. Translating gives CATSETGHLTGELFF.

This clonotype has at least ten counts. V is TRBV7-2 and J is TRBJ2-4, with D possibly TRBD2 on 6 matching bases. CDR3 length: 16 residues. V was pared by 0 bases and J by 0 bases, with 9 bases between. Germline CDR1 SGHTA, CDR2 FQGNSA. The CDR3 sequence: CASSLASRGAKNIQYF. As DNA, the CDR3 is TGTGCCAGCAGCTTAGCGTCGCGGGGAGCCAAAAACATTCAGTACTTC.

CDR3 bases: TGTGCCAGCAGCCGTCGCAACTATGGCTACACCTTC. Translated: CASSRRNYGYTF. The chain combines TRBV7-2 with TRBJ1-2; D unresolved. With 5 bases removed from V and 2 bases from J, the gap between germline ends came to 6 bases. The V gene's germline CDR1 is SGHTA and CDR2 FQGNSA. CDR3 length: 12 residues.

This clonotype was recorded at least ten times. V and J are TRBV20-1 and TRBJ1-3, with D possibly matching TRBD1 (5 bases). CDR3 size: 14 residues. Trimming stripped 3 bases from V and 0 bases from J, with 9 bases between. The germline V gene has CDR1 DFQATT and CDR2 SNEGSKA (reference sequence). Here the CDR3 reads CSARPGTSGNTIYF. CDR3 DNA: TGCAGTGCTAGGCCCGGGACCTCTGGAAACACCATATATTTT.

This clonotype was detected many times. The chain carries TRBV7-2 and TRBJ1-5, with D possibly being TRBD1 (6 bases). CDR1 is SGHTA, CDR2 FQGNSA, per germline. Trimming pared 4 bases from V and 6 bases from J, leaving 13 bases between. The CDR3 runs 14 residues. The CDR3 DNA follows: TGTGCCAGCAGCTCACAGGGTTCAGGTCAGCCCCAGCATTTT. Translating it yields CASSSQGSGQPQHF.

This clonotype was counted many times. V usage is TRBV20-1 and J usage is TRBJ2-1, with D perhaps TRBD1 or TRBD2 (5 bases each). This CDR3 comprises 13 residues. CDR1 and CDR2 (germline): DFQATT, SNEGSKA (reference sequence). V shed 2 bases and J shed 5 bases, with 10 bases lying between them. The CDR3 coding sequence is TGCAGTGCTAGAAGGGACGCCAACAATGAGCAGTTCTTC. Protein: CSARRDANNEQFF.

This clonotype turned up a few times. The DNA of the CDR3 is TGTGCCAGCAGTCCCACAGGGGGCCCCTACAATGAGCAGTTCTTC. Translating gives CASSPTGGPYNEQFF. The J gene is TRBJ2-1, the V gene TRBV7-7; 9 bases align to TRBD1. CDR1 is SSHAT and CDR2 is FNYEAQ in the germline V gene (reference sequence). Unmatched junction bases numbered 5, after V lost 6 bases and J lost 2 bases. The CDR3 is made up of 15 amino acids.

The chain recombines TRBV12-3 or TRBV12-4 with TRBJ2-1, with 7 positions matching TRBD1. The CDR3 spans 15 residues. V was pared by 0 bases and J by 2 bases, with 1 base of the junction left unmatched. DNA of the CDR3: TGTGCCAGCAGTTTAGCCCAGGGGGCCTACAATGAGCAGTTCTTC. This sequence encodes CASSLAQGAYNEQFF.

The table lists this clonotype with a few counts. V is TRBV24-1 and J is TRBJ2-3; the D is unclear. The CDR3 totals 11 residues. The V gene's germline CDR1 is KGHDR and CDR2 SFDVKD. V shed 10 bases and J shed 5 bases, with 9 bases lying between them. Here the CDR3 reads CATRMGDTQYF. CDR3 DNA: TGTGCCACTAGGATGGGAGATACGCAGTATTTT.

The chain carries TRBV11-2 and TRBJ2-1; 7 bases match TRBD2. Per germline, CDR1 SGHAT and CDR2 FQNNGV. V lost 6 bases, J lost 7 bases, and 6 bases stayed unmatched. The CDR3 runs 13 residues. DNA for the CDR3: TGTGCCAGCAGGGGCCGGACTAGGAATGAGCAGTTCTTC. This codes for CASRGRTRNEQFF.